These 13 T cell receptor beta chains share one sample of origin, sequenced in a study of early T cells in non-severe SARS-CoV-2 infection. One entry per CDR3 protein, called by TCRdb with MiXCR from the 5' RACE reads. The sample has tens of thousands of distinct CDR3 sequences; 10% to 15% are singletons. The sequenced sample was whole blood. These receptors came from an adult who was a healthcare worker with PCR-confirmed SARS-CoV-2 infection or an uninfected control (not recorded which).

This clonotype has more than one count but fewer than ten. V usage is TRBV5-1 and J usage is TRBJ1-2; 12 positions match TRBD1. With 4 bases clipped from V and 7 bases from J, the junction kept 5 bases outside the gene matches. The germline gives CDR1 SGHRS, CDR2 YFSETQ. The length of the CDR3 is 14 residues. The CDR3 is CASSPGQGASGYTF. As DNA, the CDR3 is TGCGCCAGCAGCCCGGGACAGGGGGCGAGTGGCTACACCTTC.

V gene TRBV4-1 combines with J gene TRBJ1-1, with D possibly TRBD1 on 5 matching bases. The CDR3 consists of 15 residues. The germline CDR1 and CDR2 sequences are MGHRA and YSYEKL. V was pared by 1 base and J by 4 bases, with 13 bases between. The CDR3 bases are TGCGCCAGCAGCCAAGCCGTGGACACGTTCACTGAAGCTTTCTTT. It codes for CASSQAVDTFTEAFF.

This clonotype appeared many times. This sequence joins TRBV11-2 and TRBJ2-5; 10 bases align to TRBD2. Losses at the gene ends were 4 bases for V and 3 bases for J; bases not matched to a gene: 11. The CDR3 is made up of 17 amino acids. CDR1 SGHAT and CDR2 FQNNGV come from the germline V gene. CDR3 nucleotides: TGTGCCAGCAGCTCCTTCCCCCTAGCGGGGGTAGAAGAGACCCAGTACTTC. It is translated as CASSSFPLAGVEETQYF.

This clonotype was observed many times. J is TRBJ2-3 and V is TRBV29-1; TRBD2 matches 14 bases. V shed 7 bases, J shed 2 bases, and the junction held 11 bases outside the gene matches. This CDR3 spans 17 amino acids. Germline V gives CDR1 SQVTM, CDR2 ANQGSEA. CDR3 nucleotides: TGCAGCGCCTCAGACGGGACTAGCGGGGGATTCACAGATACGCAGTATTTT. Translating it yields CSASDGTSGGFTDTQYF.

This clonotype was counted only a few times. This sequence joins TRBV6-6 and TRBJ1-2, with D unresolved. V was clipped by 0 bases and J by 2 bases, with 19 bases between them. Germline V gene lookup returns CDR1 MNHNY and CDR2 SVGAGI (reference sequence). The CDR3 consists of 18 residues. The CDR3 DNA reads as TGTGCCAGCAGTTACTCGATGTCAGTAGGTATCGAGAACTATGGCTACACCTTC. This codes for CASSYSMSVGIENYGYTF.

This clonotype was recorded a few times. The rearrangement joins TRBV7-9 to TRBJ2-1; 12 positions match TRBD2. The CDR3 is 20 residues long. Germline assignment: CDR1 SEHNR and CDR2 FQNEAQ (reference sequence). With V trimmed by 2 bases and J by 7 bases, 18 bases remained unmatched. This chain's CDR3 is CASSLSGLRRLAGGLNEQFF. CDR3 sequence (DNA): TGTGCCAGCAGCTTATCCGGTCTTCGTAGGCTAGCGGGAGGGTTGAATGAGCAGTTCTTC.

This clonotype occurred a few times. The chain employs TRBV18 and TRBJ2-7; maybe TRBD1 (5 bases). The germline V gene encodes CDR1 KGHSH and CDR2 LQKENI. Trimming shortened V by 3 bases and J by 0 bases, and 12 bases separated the two germline ends. CDR3 size: 15 residues. CDR3 region: CASSPLNRSSYEQYF. The CDR3 DNA sequence: TGTGCCAGCTCACCGCTGAACAGGAGCTCCTACGAGCAGTACTTC.

This clonotype was detected ten times or more. DNA of the CDR3: TGTGCCAGCAGTTCGACAGGGTTTTCTCGATATAATTCACCCCTCCACTTT. Protein product: CASSSTGFSRYNSPLHF. This chain links TRBV2 with TRBJ1-6, with TRBD1 identical over 7 bases. The CDR3 is made up of 17 amino acids. The germline V gene encodes CDR1 SNHLY and CDR2 FYNNEI. V was pared by 5 bases and J by 4 bases, with 11 bases of the junction left unmatched. The variable domain in full, with the rest retrieved from reference TRBV2 and TRBJ1-6, is EPEVTQTPSHQVTQMGQEVILRCVPISNHLYFYWYRQILGQKVEFLVSFYNNEISEKSEIFDDQFSVERPDGSNFTLKIRSTKLEDSAMYFCASSSTGFSRYNSPLHFGNGTRLTVT.

This clonotype was detected many times. This sequence joins TRBV2 and TRBJ2-1; possibly TRBD2 for D (6 bases). This CDR3 region has 14 residues. With 4 bases removed from V and 7 bases from J, the gap between germline ends came to 14 bases. Germline CDR1 is SNHLY and CDR2 is FYNNEI. The CDR3: CASSVREVRNEQFF. The CDR3, as DNA: TGTGCCAGCAGTGTAAGGGAGGTGAGGAATGAGCAGTTCTTC.

The gene calls are TRBV4-1 and TRBJ1-1, with 7 positions matching TRBD1. The CDR3 covers 16 residues. Germline loops: CDR1 MGHRA, CDR2 YSYEKL. Germline trimming cut 3 bases from V and 7 bases from J; bases unmatched to any gene: 14. The CDR3 bases are TGCGCCAGCAGCCAGACTCCGCTAGGAGGGGGCCTTGAAGCTTTCTTT. Protein sequence: CASSQTPLGGGLEAFF.

This clonotype was detected only a few times. V is TRBV5-1 and J is TRBJ2-3; 9 bases are shared with TRBD1. Per germline, CDR1 SGHRS and CDR2 YFSETQ. V lost 0 bases and J lost 9; bases outside the gene matches: 17. The CDR3 has 18 residues. This chain's CDR3 is CASSLVVTGGPSIATQYF. In DNA, the CDR3 is TGCGCCAGCAGCTTGGTAGTTACAGGGGGCCCTTCCATCGCGACGCAGTATTTT.

This clonotype has at least ten counts. The chain couples TRBV6-6 to TRBJ2-1, with no clear D. V gave up 1 base and J gave up 5 bases, with 12 bases separating them. The CDR3 spans 15 residues. The germline gives CDR1 MNHNY, CDR2 SVGAGI (reference sequence). The DNA of the CDR3 is TGTGCCAGCAGTTACTTGTTAAACATCAACAATGAGCAGTTCTTC. Translation: CASSYLLNINNEQFF.

Turning to this clonotype: Since a much larger clone is just one base distant, this may be a read error. The chain links TRBV29-1 to TRBJ2-2; weak D call: TRBD1 (6 bases). Germline loops: CDR1 SQVTM, CDR2 ANQGSEA. The CDR3 runs 13 residues. For the CDR3, the DNA is TGCAGCGTTGACGAAACAGGGTCCGGGAAGCTGTTTTTT. Amino acids: CSVDETGSGKLFF.